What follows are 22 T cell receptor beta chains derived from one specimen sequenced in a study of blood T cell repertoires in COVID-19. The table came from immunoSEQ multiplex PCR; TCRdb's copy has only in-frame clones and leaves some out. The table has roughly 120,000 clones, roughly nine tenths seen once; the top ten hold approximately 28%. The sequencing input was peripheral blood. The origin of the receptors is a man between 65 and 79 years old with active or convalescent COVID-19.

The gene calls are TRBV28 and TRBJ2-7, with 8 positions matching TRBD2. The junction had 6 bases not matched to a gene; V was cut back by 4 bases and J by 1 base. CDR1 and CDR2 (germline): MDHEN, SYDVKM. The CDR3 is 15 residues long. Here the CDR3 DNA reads TGTGCCAGCAGTTCCCGGGGGGGGTTTTCCTACGAGCAGTACTTC. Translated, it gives CASSSRGGFSYEQYF.

The CDR3: CASSPRDRDEQYF. The CDR3 region has the DNA TGTGCCAGCAGTCCCCGGGACAGGGACGAGCAGTACTTC. The rearrangement joins TRBV6-5 to TRBJ2-7; 9 nucleotides line up with TRBD1. Germline CDR1 MNHEY, CDR2 SVGAGI. CDR3 length: 13 residues. Germline trimming cut 5 bases from V and 5 bases from J; bases unmatched to any gene: 4.

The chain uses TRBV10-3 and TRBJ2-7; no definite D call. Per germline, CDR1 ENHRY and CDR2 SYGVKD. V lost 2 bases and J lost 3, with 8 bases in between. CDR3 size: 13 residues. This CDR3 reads CAISEGLIYEQYF. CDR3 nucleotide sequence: TGTGCCATCAGTGAGGGGCTGATCTACGAGCAGTACTTC.

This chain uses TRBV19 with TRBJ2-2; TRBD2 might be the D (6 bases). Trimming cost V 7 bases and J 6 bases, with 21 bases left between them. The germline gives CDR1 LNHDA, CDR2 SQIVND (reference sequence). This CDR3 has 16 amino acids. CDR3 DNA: TGTGCCAGTACCCCGGAGGGTGAGGATTACGCCGGGGAGCTGTTTTTT. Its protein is CASTPEGEDYAGELFF.

CDR3 sequence: CASTQDYNEQFF. In DNA, the CDR3 is TGCGCCAGCACGCAGGACTACAATGAGCAGTTCTTC. The chain recombines TRBV4-1 with TRBJ2-1; D unclear. Germline CDR1 and CDR2: MGHRA and YSYEKL. The CDR3 has 12 residues. V lost 7 bases to trimming and J lost 3 bases, with 7 bases between them.

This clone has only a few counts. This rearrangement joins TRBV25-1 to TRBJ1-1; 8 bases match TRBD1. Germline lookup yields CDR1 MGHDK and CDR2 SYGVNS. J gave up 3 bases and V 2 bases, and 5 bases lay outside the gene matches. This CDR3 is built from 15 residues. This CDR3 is CASSEVDRGYTEAFF. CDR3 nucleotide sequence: TGTGCCAGCAGTGAAGTCGACAGGGGTTACACTGAAGCTTTCTTT.

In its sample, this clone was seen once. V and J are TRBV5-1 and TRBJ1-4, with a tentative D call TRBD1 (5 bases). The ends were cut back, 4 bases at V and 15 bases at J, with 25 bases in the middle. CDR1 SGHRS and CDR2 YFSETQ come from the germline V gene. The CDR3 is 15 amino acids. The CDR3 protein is CASSPGQGETTLVFF. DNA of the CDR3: TGCGCCAGCAGCCCCGGCCAGGGTGAGACGACCCTGGTGTTTTTT.

The CDR3 sequence is CASSSSEYEQYF. CDR3 bases: TGTGCCAGCAGTTCCTCCGAGTACGAGCAGTACTTC. The rearrangement links TRBV12-3 or TRBV12-4 to TRBJ2-7; D ambiguous. CDR3 size: 12 residues. V dropped 4 bases and J dropped 4 bases, with 8 bases sitting between them.

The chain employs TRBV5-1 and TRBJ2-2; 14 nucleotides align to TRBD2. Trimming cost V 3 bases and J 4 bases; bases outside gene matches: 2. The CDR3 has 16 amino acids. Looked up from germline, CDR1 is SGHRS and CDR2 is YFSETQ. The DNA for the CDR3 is TGCGCCAGCAGCTCGGGACTAGCGGGAGTCACCGGGGAGCTGTTTTTT. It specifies CASSSGLAGVTGELFF.

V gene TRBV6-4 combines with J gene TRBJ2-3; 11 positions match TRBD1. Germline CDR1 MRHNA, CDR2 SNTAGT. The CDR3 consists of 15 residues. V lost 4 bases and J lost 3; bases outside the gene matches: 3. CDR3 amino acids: CASSVDRGQTDTQYF. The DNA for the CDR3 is TGTGCCAGCAGTGTGGACAGGGGGCAAACAGATACGCAGTATTTT.

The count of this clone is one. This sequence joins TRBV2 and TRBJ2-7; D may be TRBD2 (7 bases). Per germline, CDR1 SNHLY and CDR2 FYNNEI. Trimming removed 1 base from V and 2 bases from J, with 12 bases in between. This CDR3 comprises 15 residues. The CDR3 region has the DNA TGTGCCAGCAGTGAAGGGGGGGGGCTCCCCTACGAGCAGTACTTC. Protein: CASSEGGGLPYEQYF.

CDR3 loop: CASSWGRTDPRTQPQHF. The CDR3 DNA sequence: TGTGCCAGCAGTTGGGGAAGGACAGACCCACGTACCCAGCCCCAGCATTTT. The chain recombines TRBV28 with TRBJ1-5; tentatively, D is TRBD1 (6 bases). V lost 4 bases and J 7 bases, leaving 23 bases between the germline ends. CDR1 and CDR2 from the germline V gene are MDHEN and SYDVKM. The CDR3 runs 17 residues.

The CDR3 loop is CASSFVRVGEQFF. Written as DNA, the CDR3 is TGTGCCAGCAGTTTTGTCAGGGTCGGTGAGCAGTTCTTC. V and J are TRBV28 and TRBJ2-1, with D possibly matching TRBD1 (5 bases). Between the trimmed V and J ends, which lost 3 bases and 9 bases, there was a span of 12 bases. CDR1 is MDHEN, CDR2 SYDVKM, per germline. The CDR3 covers 13 residues. Full variable domain (missing parts from reference TRBV28 and TRBJ2-1): DVKVTQSSRYLVKRTGEKVFLECVQDMDHENMFWYRQDPGLGLRLIYFSYDVKMKEKGDIPEGYSVSREKKERFSLILESASTNQTSMYLCASSFVRVGEQFFGPGTRLTVL.

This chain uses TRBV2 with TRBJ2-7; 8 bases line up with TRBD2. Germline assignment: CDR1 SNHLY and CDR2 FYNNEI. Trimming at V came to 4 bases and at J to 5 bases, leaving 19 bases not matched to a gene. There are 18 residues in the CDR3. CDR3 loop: CASSGKERGRIIVNEQYF. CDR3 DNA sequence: TGTGCCAGCAGTGGTAAGGAGCGCGGGAGGATCATTGTCAACGAGCAGTACTTC. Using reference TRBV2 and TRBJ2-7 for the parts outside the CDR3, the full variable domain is EPEVTQTPSHQVTQMGQEVILRCVPISNHLYFYWYRQILGQKVEFLVSFYNNEISEKSEIFDDQFSVERPDGSNFTLKIRSTKLEDSAMYFCASSGKERGRIIVNEQYFGPGTRLTVT.

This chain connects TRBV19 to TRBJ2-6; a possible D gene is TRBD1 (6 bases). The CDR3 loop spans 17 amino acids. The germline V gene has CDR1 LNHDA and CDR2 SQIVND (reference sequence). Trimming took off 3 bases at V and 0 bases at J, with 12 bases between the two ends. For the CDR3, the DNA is TGTGCCAGTAGTATTCTGGACAGCCCCTCTGGGGCCAACGTCCTGACTTTC. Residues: CASSILDSPSGANVLTF.

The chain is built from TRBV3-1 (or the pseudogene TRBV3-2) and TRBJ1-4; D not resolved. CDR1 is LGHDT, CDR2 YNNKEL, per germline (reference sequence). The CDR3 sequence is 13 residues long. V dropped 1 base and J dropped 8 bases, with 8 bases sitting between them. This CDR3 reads CASSQGGREKLFF. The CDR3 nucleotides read TGTGCCAGCAGCCAAGGCGGGCGGGAAAAACTGTTTTTT.

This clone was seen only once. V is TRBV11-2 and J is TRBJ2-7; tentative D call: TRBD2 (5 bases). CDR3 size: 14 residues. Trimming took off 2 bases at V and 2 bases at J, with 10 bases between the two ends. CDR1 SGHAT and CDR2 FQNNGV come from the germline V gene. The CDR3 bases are TGTGCCAGCAGCTTATCGCCCGGGGCCTACGAGCAGTACTTC. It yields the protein CASSLSPGAYEQYF.

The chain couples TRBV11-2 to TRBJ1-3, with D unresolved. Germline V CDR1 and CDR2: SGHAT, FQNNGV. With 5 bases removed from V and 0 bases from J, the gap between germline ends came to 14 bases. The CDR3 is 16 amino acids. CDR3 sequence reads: CASSLSGSYSGNTIYF. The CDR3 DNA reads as TGTGCCAGCAGCCTTTCCGGGAGCTACTCTGGAAACACCATATATTTT.

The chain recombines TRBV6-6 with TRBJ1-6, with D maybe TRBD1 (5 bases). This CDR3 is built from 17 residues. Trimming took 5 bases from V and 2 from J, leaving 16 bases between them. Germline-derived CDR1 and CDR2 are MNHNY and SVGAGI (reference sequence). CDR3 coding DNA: TGTGCCAGCAGTCGGGGGGGGAGGGCCACCTATAATTCACCCCTCCACTTT. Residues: CASSRGGRATYNSPLHF.

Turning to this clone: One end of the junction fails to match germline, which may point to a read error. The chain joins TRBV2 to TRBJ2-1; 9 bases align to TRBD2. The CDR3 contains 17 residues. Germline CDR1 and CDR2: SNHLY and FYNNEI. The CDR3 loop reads CASSEGTRLAAYNEQFF. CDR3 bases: TGTGCCAGCAGCGAAGGGACGAGACTAGCGGCTTACAATGAGCAGTTCTTC.

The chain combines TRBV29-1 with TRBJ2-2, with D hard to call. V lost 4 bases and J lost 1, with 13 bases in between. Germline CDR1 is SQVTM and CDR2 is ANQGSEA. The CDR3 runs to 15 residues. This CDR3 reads CSVGAAVGNTGELFF. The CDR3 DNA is TGCAGCGTTGGGGCAGCCGTCGGGAACACCGGGGAGCTGTTTTTT.

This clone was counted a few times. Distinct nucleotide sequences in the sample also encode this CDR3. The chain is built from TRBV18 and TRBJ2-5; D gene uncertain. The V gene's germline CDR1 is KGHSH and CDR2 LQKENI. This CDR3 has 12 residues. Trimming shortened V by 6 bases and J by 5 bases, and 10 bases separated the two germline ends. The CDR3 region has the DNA TGTGCCAGCTCCCCTGGGCAGGAGACCCAGTACTTC. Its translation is CASSPGQETQYF.